Following are 10 T cell receptor beta chains from one sample sequenced in a study of T cell repertoires in cytomegalovirus infection. These TCRs are of unknown antigen specificity. TCRdb fed the reads into MiXCR, producing one record per CDR3 protein. This table holds 100,000 to 150,000 distinct CDR3 sequences, roughly a quarter found once. Sequenced material: PBMCs, sequenced either directly or after in vitro stimulation (not recorded which). The source of these receptors is a human donor in good health (CMV status not recorded). Some clones in this sample may be carry-over from other donors' samples.

This chain joins TRBV28 and TRBJ1-3; D is unclear. Germline CDR1 MDHEN, CDR2 SYDVKM. The length of the CDR3 is 13 residues. V shed 8 bases and J shed 0 bases, with 8 bases lying between them. This CDR3 reads CASRAPSGNTIYF. CDR3 in DNA: TGTGCCAGCCGGGCACCCTCTGGAAACACCATATATTTT.

The chain's CDR3 is CASRDEDRQRAYTF. Here the CDR3 DNA reads TGTGCCAGCAGGGACGAGGACCGCCAGCGAGCCTACACCTTC. The chain is built from TRBV7-9 and TRBJ1-2, with unresolved D. Germline assignment: CDR1 SEHNR and CDR2 FQNEAQ (reference sequence). The CDR3 loop spans 14 amino acids. V lost 6 bases, J lost 10 bases, and 21 bases lay in between.

This clonotype was counted many times. The rearrangement links TRBV6-2 or TRBV6-3 to TRBJ2-1, with a tentative D call TRBD2 (5 bases). Germline CDR1 MNHEY, CDR2 SVGEGT. The CDR3 totals 13 residues. V lost 4 bases and J lost 6, with 10 bases in between. The CDR3 loop is CASSSRALNEQFF. DNA for the CDR3: TGTGCCAGCAGTTCGCGGGCTCTCAATGAGCAGTTCTTC.

This clonotype was observed at least ten times. The V call is TRBV12-3 or TRBV12-4, the J call TRBJ2-2; 8 bases match TRBD1. CDR3 length: 14 residues. V dropped 6 bases and J dropped 5; count of bases not matched to a gene: 5. The CDR3 DNA reads as TGTGCCAGCAGCCCCGGACAGGGAACCGGGGAGCTGTTTTTT. Protein product: CASSPGQGTGELFF.

This clonotype was seen repeatedly, ten times or more. The V gene is TRBV7-2, the J gene TRBJ2-7; weak D call: TRBD2 (7 bases). With 3 bases removed from V and 6 bases from J, the gap between germline ends came to 18 bases. CDR3 length: 15 amino acids. The germline gives CDR1 SGHTA, CDR2 FQGNSA. The CDR3 sequence is CASSLGGGASLEQYV. Here the CDR3 DNA reads TGTGCCAGCAGCTTGGGTGGGGGGGCCTCCCTCGAGCAGTACGTC.

This clonotype has a handful of counts. This chain connects TRBV12-3 or TRBV12-4 to TRBJ1-1; the D gene is possibly TRBD1 (5 bases). This CDR3 has 14 amino acids. V gave up 5 bases and J gave up 2 bases, with 12 bases separating them. The DNA of the CDR3 is TGTGCCAGCAGTCGTCAGGGACCAAACACTGAAGCTTTCTTT. Translated, it gives CASSRQGPNTEAFF.

With regard to this clonotype: A junction end diverges from the germline sequence, so it may reflect a read error. This sequence joins TRBV28 and TRBJ2-7; a possible D gene is TRBD2 (6 bases). CDR3 length: 14 amino acids. Germline lookup yields CDR1 MDHEN and CDR2 SYDVKM. The CDR3 is CASSIAGLLYELYF. The CDR3 region has the DNA TGTGCCAGCAGTATTGCGGGATTACTTTACGAGCTGTACTTC. The variable domain in full, completed from reference TRBV28 and TRBJ2-7, reads DVKVTQSSRYLVKRTGEKVFLECVQDMDHENMFWYRQDPGLGLRLIYFSYDVKMKEKGDIPEGYSVSREKKERFSLILESASTNQTSMYLCASSIAGLLYELYFGPGTRLTVT.

The J gene is TRBJ2-3, the V gene TRBV12-3 or TRBV12-4, with D tentatively TRBD1 or TRBD2 (5 bases each). The CDR3 contains 15 residues. The V gene lost 6 bases and the J gene lost 0 bases, with 13 bases spanning the gap. CDR3 sequence reads: CASSGDGASTDTQYF. The CDR3 nucleotides read TGTGCCAGCAGCGGGGACGGAGCTAGCACAGATACGCAGTATTTT.

This clonotype has ten or more counts. The chain combines TRBV11-3 with TRBJ1-2; 7 bases map to TRBD1. This CDR3 has 13 residues. Looked up from germline, CDR1 is SGHNT and CDR2 is YENEEA. The ends lost 5 bases at V and 8 bases at J; junction bases unmatched: 8. The CDR3, as DNA: TGTGCCAGCAGCCCCACAGGGGAGCGAGGCTACACCTTC. Protein sequence: CASSPTGERGYTF.

V and J are TRBV6-1 and TRBJ2-7; the match to TRBD1 covers 7 bases. The CDR3 loop spans 17 amino acids. V shed 5 bases and J 4 bases; nucleotides not matched to a gene: 17. Germline V gene sequence: CDR1 MNHNS, CDR2 SASEGT. CDR3 nucleotides: TGTGCCAGCAGTTCCGCGGTGGACAGGAGAAGAGGTTACGAGCAGTACTTC. Translated: CASSSAVDRRRGYEQYF.